Listed below are T cell receptor beta chains from one sample, sequenced in a study of CD8 T cells in Susac syndrome. MiXCR was run by TCRdb on the immunoSEQ multiplex PCR reads, yielding one entry per CDR3 protein. This table has about 200,000 distinct CDR3 sequences, approximately 93% appearing once. The sequenced sample consisted of CD4+ T cells from PBMCs. Receptors originate from a human donor in good health. Both conserved end residues are trimmed from each CDR3. The order of the fields is V gene, CDR3 length, clone size, D gene, CDR3 protein. The D gene is left open where the match is weak. Some rows mark clone size as missing; the rest say once, few, many or name a class of expanded clone.

v_call: TRBV19
cdr3_length: 13
clone_size: .
d_call: TRBD1
cdr3_aa: ASSPPGQPTGELF

v_call: TRBV19
cdr3_length: 14
clone_size: .
d_call: TRBD1
cdr3_aa: ASRQGRTSGANVLT

v_call: TRBV6-5
cdr3_length: 16
clone_size: .
d_call: TRBD1
cdr3_aa: ASSYRPRGTGQHSPLH

v_call: TRBV7-2
cdr3_length: 13
clone_size: .
d_call: .
cdr3_aa: ASSLGSLGGSPLH

v_call: TRBV12-3/TRBV12-4
cdr3_length: 13
clone_size: .
d_call: .
cdr3_aa: ASTFGGRPNQPQH

v_call: TRBV7-9
cdr3_length: 15
clone_size: .
d_call: .
cdr3_aa: ASSLGTGRAANEKLF

v_call: TRBV5-1
cdr3_length: 14
clone_size: .
d_call: .
cdr3_aa: ASSLVVTAVNTEAF

v_call: TRBV7-2
cdr3_length: 12
clone_size: .
d_call: TRBD1
cdr3_aa: ASSLDRAAKTQY

v_call: TRBV3-1
cdr3_length: 14
clone_size: once
d_call: .
cdr3_aa: ASSQATASWDNEQF

v_call: TRBV30
cdr3_length: 10
clone_size: .
d_call: .
cdr3_aa: AWSKGNQPQH

v_call: TRBV29-1
cdr3_length: 11
clone_size: .
d_call: TRBD1
cdr3_aa: SVADRGEEKLF

v_call: TRBV6-1
cdr3_length: 9
clone_size: .
d_call: TRBD2
cdr3_aa: ASSGGGMEF

v_call: TRBV19
cdr3_length: 12
clone_size: .
d_call: .
cdr3_aa: ASSITRGTDTQY

v_call: TRBV7-9
cdr3_length: 9
clone_size: .
d_call: .
cdr3_aa: ASGVEYEQY

v_call: TRBV13
cdr3_length: 14
clone_size: once
d_call: .
cdr3_aa: ASSLSRAGFNYGYT

v_call: TRBV7-9
cdr3_length: 12
clone_size: .
d_call: .
cdr3_aa: ASSGSMVNTEAF

v_call: TRBV14
cdr3_length: 11
clone_size: .
d_call: .
cdr3_aa: ASSQDLVETQY

v_call: TRBV9
cdr3_length: 12
clone_size: .
d_call: .
cdr3_aa: ASSPPGLGETQY

v_call: TRBV2
cdr3_length: 10
clone_size: .
d_call: TRBD1
cdr3_aa: ASSQGAVEQY

v_call: TRBV7-2
cdr3_length: 12
clone_size: .
d_call: .
cdr3_aa: ASSESRAAYGYT

v_call: TRBV6-5
cdr3_length: 14
clone_size: .
d_call: .
cdr3_aa: ASSYSILETLKELF

v_call: TRBV14
cdr3_length: 11
clone_size: .
d_call: .
cdr3_aa: ASSHRTAGDLH

v_call: TRBV7-2
cdr3_length: 14
clone_size: .
d_call: TRBD1
cdr3_aa: ASSLMSGGKNTEAF

v_call: TRBV4-1
cdr3_length: 15
clone_size: .
d_call: .
cdr3_aa: ASSPPTRRIGGTEAF

v_call: TRBV5-1
cdr3_length: 14
clone_size: few
d_call: TRBD1
cdr3_aa: ASSLASGTGIYEQY

v_call: TRBV20-1
cdr3_length: 9
clone_size: .
d_call: .
cdr3_aa: SARKQETQY

v_call: TRBV5-1
cdr3_length: 13
clone_size: once
d_call: TRBD2
cdr3_aa: ASSKTSGGANEQF

v_call: TRBV28
cdr3_length: 12
clone_size: .
d_call: .
cdr3_aa: ASSFRTPNTEAF

v_call: TRBV10-2
cdr3_length: 16
clone_size: .
d_call: .
cdr3_aa: ASSRGKGAPGAKNIQY

v_call: TRBV5-4
cdr3_length: 14
clone_size: .
d_call: TRBD1
cdr3_aa: ASSLGTRGPDEKLF

v_call: TRBV29-1
cdr3_length: 10
clone_size: .
d_call: TRBD1
cdr3_aa: SAQRGQTEAF

v_call: TRBV10-3
cdr3_length: 12
clone_size: .
d_call: .
cdr3_aa: AISESWTDSEAF

v_call: TRBV3-1
cdr3_length: 12
clone_size: .
d_call: .
cdr3_aa: ASSQRTANEKLF

v_call: TRBV20-1
cdr3_length: 13
clone_size: .
d_call: TRBD1
cdr3_aa: SATRDSHTKETQY

v_call: TRBV11-3
cdr3_length: 15
clone_size: .
d_call: .
cdr3_aa: ASSLGDRQPHTDTQY

v_call: TRBV2
cdr3_length: 10
clone_size: .
d_call: .
cdr3_aa: ASSEQWAPQH

v_call: TRBV29-1
cdr3_length: 10
clone_size: .
d_call: .
cdr3_aa: SVGHTNTEAF

v_call: TRBV29-1
cdr3_length: 10
clone_size: .
d_call: .
cdr3_aa: SVEPEGETQY

v_call: TRBV4-3
cdr3_length: 14
clone_size: .
d_call: TRBD2
cdr3_aa: ASSQGVGGITDTQY

v_call: TRBV29-1
cdr3_length: 10
clone_size: once
d_call: .
cdr3_aa: SVEFAADGYT

v_call: TRBV5-1
cdr3_length: 13
clone_size: .
d_call: .
cdr3_aa: ASSLEYPMDYGYT

v_call: TRBV7-2
cdr3_length: 14
clone_size: .
d_call: .
cdr3_aa: ASSPSLGRKNTEAF